Shown below are 28 T cell receptor beta chains from a single sample sequenced in a study of chemoradiotherapy in HPV16-positive cancers. Data came from immunoSEQ multiplex PCR; TCRdb stores just in-frame clones and leaves some out. The table lists 30,000 or so clones, 88% of them singletons, with roughly 4.4% in the top ten. The input for sequencing was blood, taken from a patient who underwent chemoradiotherapy. The origin of the receptors is a human donor with HPV-associated anogenital cancer.

The chain couples TRBV7-2 to TRBJ2-7; no firm D call. Per the germline V gene, CDR1 is SGHTA and CDR2 is FQGNSA. CDR3 size: 13 residues. V shed 5 bases and J shed 7 bases, with 15 bases lying between them. This CDR3 reads CASSPTPIGEQYF. The CDR3 region has the DNA TGTGCCAGCAGCCCAACACCCATTGGGGAGCAGTACTTC.

The chain couples TRBV11-2 to TRBJ2-5; weak D call: TRBD1 (6 bases). V lost 0 bases and J 4 bases, leaving 12 bases between the germline ends. The CDR3 runs to 15 residues. Germline values: CDR1 SGHAT, CDR2 FQNNGV. The CDR3, as DNA: TGTGCCAGCAGCTTAGAAGGACCCAGGGGAGAGACCCAGTACTTC. This gives the protein CASSLEGPRGETQYF.

The gene calls are TRBV11-2 and TRBJ2-2, with TRBD2 identical over 10 bases. Per the germline V gene, CDR1 is SGHAT and CDR2 is FQNNGV. There are 19 residues in the CDR3. J gave up 4 bases and V 4 bases, and 15 bases lay outside the gene matches. The CDR3 loop reads CASSSLFQTSGYSTGELFF. The CDR3 bases are TGTGCCAGCAGCTCGCTATTTCAGACTAGCGGGTATAGCACCGGGGAGCTGTTTTTT. Based on the CDR3 plus reference TRBV11-2 and TRBJ2-2, the full variable domain is EAGVAQSPRYKIIEKRQSVAFWCNPISGHATLYWYQQILGQGPKLLIQFQNNGVVDDSQLPKDRFSAERLKGVDSTLKIQPAKLEDSAVYLCASSSLFQTSGYSTGELFFGEGSRLTVL.

Concerning this clone: The junction shows a germline mismatch at one end, possibly a read error. The chain employs TRBV28 and TRBJ2-1, with TRBD2 matching over 13 bases. Germline-derived CDR1 and CDR2 are MDHEN and SYDVKM. The CDR3 has 13 residues. CDR3 DNA: TGTACCAGCAGGACTAGCGGGAGCGGCGAGCAGTTCTTC. Translating it yields CTSRTSGSGEQFF.

The count of this clone is one. The chain couples TRBV6-5 to TRBJ1-2; maybe TRBD1 (5 bases). Trimming took off 0 bases at V and 4 bases at J, with 12 bases between the two ends. CDR1 MNHEY and CDR2 SVGAGI come from the germline V gene. CDR3 length: 15 residues. The CDR3 loop reads CASSYSVGRGYGYTF. The CDR3 DNA follows: TGTGCCAGCAGTTACTCGGTGGGACGGGGCTATGGCTACACCTTC.

This rearrangement joins TRBV28 to TRBJ2-3; the match to TRBD2 covers 12 bases. The CDR3 contains 19 residues. CDR1 is MDHEN, CDR2 SYDVKM, per germline. With V trimmed by 5 bases and J by 0 bases, 12 bases remained unmatched. CDR3 nucleotides: TGTGCCAGCAGTCCTATCCGGACTAGCGGGACCTCTAGCACAGATACGCAGTATTTT. Protein: CASSPIRTSGTSSTDTQYF.

The chain joins TRBV28 to TRBJ2-3; unclear D gene. CDR1 MDHEN and CDR2 SYDVKM come from the germline V gene. V lost 7 bases, J lost 3 bases, and 8 bases lay in between. This CDR3 has 12 amino acids. CDR3 in DNA: TGTGCCAGCAACCTATTAACAGATACGCAGTATTTT. It is translated as CASNLLTDTQYF. Using reference TRBV28 and TRBJ2-3 for the parts outside the CDR3, the full variable domain is DVKVTQSSRYLVKRTGEKVFLECVQDMDHENMFWYRQDPGLGLRLIYFSYDVKMKEKGDIPEGYSVSREKKERFSLILESASTNQTSMYLCASNLLTDTQYFGPGTRLTVL.

The chain carries TRBV6-1 and TRBJ1-1; D possibly corresponds to TRBD1 (6 bases). The germline V gene encodes CDR1 MNHNS and CDR2 SASEGT. The CDR3 has 13 residues. V lost 11 bases to trimming and J lost 3 bases, with 16 bases between them. The CDR3 nucleotides are TGTGCCGCGCAAACAGGGTGGGACACTGAAGCTTTCTTT. Its translation is CAAQTGWDTEAFF.

The chain is built from TRBV4-1 and TRBJ1-2, with D perhaps TRBD1 (5 bases). V lost 4 bases and J lost 0, with 18 bases in between. The CDR3 runs 17 residues. The germline gives CDR1 MGHRA, CDR2 YSYEKL. The CDR3 DNA follows: TGCGCCAGCAGCCTGTTACCCGGGACTGCACCTAACTATGGCTACACCTTC. This gives the protein CASSLLPGTAPNYGYTF.

In its sample, this clone was seen once. The genes are TRBV4-1 and TRBJ1-3; the D is unclear. Germline loops: CDR1 MGHRA, CDR2 YSYEKL. Trimming pared 0 bases from V and 4 bases from J, leaving 10 bases between. This CDR3 has 15 amino acids. CDR3 loop: CASSQDPGRGNTIYF. The CDR3 region has the DNA TGCGCCAGCAGCCAAGATCCCGGGAGGGGAAACACCATATATTTT.

The chain combines TRBV6-4 with TRBJ2-3, with a weak D call TRBD1 (6 bases). There are 13 residues in the CDR3. Per germline, CDR1 MRHNA and CDR2 SNTAGT. Trimming took 6 bases from V and 1 from J, leaving 8 bases between them. The CDR3 DNA sequence: TGTGCCAGCAGCCCAGGGGGCACAGATACGCAGTATTTT. This encodes CASSPGGTDTQYF.

This sequence joins TRBV19 and TRBJ2-1, with D perhaps TRBD1 (5 bases). Germline values: CDR1 LNHDA, CDR2 SQIVND (reference sequence). Trimming pared 4 bases from V and 8 bases from J, leaving 15 bases between. CDR3 length equals 14 residues. The CDR3 sequence: CASSTWGLGDEQFF. CDR3 bases: TGTGCCAGTAGTACCTGGGGCCTAGGGGATGAGCAGTTCTTC.

V is TRBV11-2 and J is TRBJ2-2, with D perhaps TRBD2 (5 bases). The V gene lost 3 bases and the J gene lost 2 bases, with 7 bases spanning the gap. Germline CDR1 SGHAT, CDR2 FQNNGV. The length of the CDR3 is 14 residues. CDR3 region: CASSLGSNTGELFF. The CDR3 nucleotides read TGTGCCAGCAGCTTGGGGAGTAACACCGGGGAGCTGTTTTTT.

The rearrangement uses TRBV2 and TRBJ1-5; D is unclear. Per germline, CDR1 SNHLY and CDR2 FYNNEI. V was clipped by 3 bases and J by 9 bases, with 12 bases between them. This CDR3 spans 13 amino acids. CDR3 in amino acids: CASSDGQYWPQHF. DNA for the CDR3: TGTGCCAGCAGTGATGGGCAGTATTGGCCCCAGCATTTT.

The chain recombines TRBV7-2 with TRBJ2-1; D is tentatively TRBD1 or TRBD2 (5 bases each). Germline V lookup: CDR1 SGHTA, CDR2 FQGNSA. This CDR3 region has 14 residues. Trimming cost V 3 bases and J 12 bases, with 18 bases left between them. CDR3 in amino acids: CASSFSATRRGQFF. The DNA for the CDR3 is TGTGCCAGCAGCTTCTCCGCTACTAGAAGGGGGCAGTTCTTC.

The gene calls are TRBV28 and TRBJ1-5, with D possibly TRBD1 on 5 matching bases. Germline CDR1 is MDHEN and CDR2 is SYDVKM. V lost 6 bases to trimming and J lost 1 base, with 16 bases between them. CDR3 length equals 16 residues. The DNA of the CDR3 is TGTGCCAGCAGCCGATTGTCGACAGTAAGCAATCAGCCCCAGCATTTT. This gives the protein CASSRLSTVSNQPQHF.

The chain combines TRBV7-9 with TRBJ1-2, with D unresolved. CDR3 length: 13 residues. Germline V gives CDR1 SEHNR, CDR2 FQNEAQ (reference sequence). V was trimmed by 2 bases and J by 6 bases, leaving 10 bases between them. CDR3 sequence: CASSLSGSDGYTF. For the CDR3, the DNA is TGTGCCAGCAGCTTATCTGGGTCGGATGGCTACACCTTC.

The chain combines TRBV4-1 with TRBJ1-3; maybe TRBD1 (5 bases). Germline V gives CDR1 MGHRA, CDR2 YSYEKL. Trimming stripped 4 bases from V and 0 bases from J, with 19 bases between. The CDR3 is 18 amino acids. This CDR3 reads CASSRTPGVGISGNTIYF. The DNA of the CDR3 is TGCGCCAGCAGCCGAACCCCGGGGGTGGGCATCTCTGGAAACACCATATATTTT.

This chain uses TRBV6-1 with TRBJ1-5, with a weak D call TRBD1 (5 bases). The CDR3 has 14 residues. Germline V CDR1 and CDR2: MNHNS, SASEGT. V was cut by 5 bases and J by 4 bases, with 12 bases left in between. For the CDR3, the DNA is TGTGCCAGCAGTCTCTCGGGGCTGAATCAGCCCCAGCATTTT. It specifies CASSLSGLNQPQHF.

The chain employs TRBV11-1 and TRBJ2-1, with 12 bases lining up with TRBD2. The CDR3 consists of 18 residues. Germline CDR1 reads SGHAT; CDR2 reads FQDESV (reference sequence). V trimming: 7 bases; J trimming: 5 bases; junction bases outside the gene matches: 15. DNA for the CDR3: TGTGCCAGCAATCTTGGAGGGCTAGCGGGAGGGCCGGACAATGAGCAGTTCTTC. This translates into CASNLGGLAGGPDNEQFF.

The count of this clone is one. V and J are TRBV5-3 and TRBJ1-1, with TRBD1 as a possible D gene (5 bases). TRBV5-3 is sorted into the ORF group, with uncertain function. This CDR3 is built from 16 residues. V lost 5 bases, J lost 5 bases, and 22 bases lay in between. CDR3 DNA: TGTGCCAGAAGTAAGACCCCCAGGGAGAAGGGAACTGAAGCTTTCTTT. Translation: CARSKTPREKGTEAFF.

The chain links TRBV6-1 to TRBJ2-7; a weak D match, TRBD1 (5 bases). This CDR3 is 14 amino acids long. Germline CDR1 MNHNS, CDR2 SASEGT. V was clipped by 6 bases and J by 3 bases, with 15 bases between them. The CDR3 DNA is TGTGCCAGCAGCGCCACAGGAGCTGTCTACGAGCAGTACTTC. This translates into CASSATGAVYEQYF.

The chain employs TRBV11-1 and TRBJ2-3; possibly TRBD1 for D (6 bases). The CDR3 is 12 amino acids. Germline V CDR1 and CDR2: SGHAT, FQDESV (reference sequence). V lost 6 bases to trimming and J lost 6 bases, with 10 bases between them. Here the CDR3 reads CASSPQGDTQYF. CDR3 coding DNA: TGTGCCAGCAGTCCACAGGGCGATACGCAGTATTTT.

The genes are TRBV6-6 and TRBJ1-2; TRBD1 is a possible D gene (6 bases). Germline CDR1 reads MNHNY; CDR2 reads SVGAGI (reference sequence). The CDR3 extends over 15 amino acids. V gave up 6 bases and J gave up 8 bases, with 22 bases separating them. In DNA, the CDR3 is TGTGCCAGCAGCTCTAACTCACAGGGTAGTGCCGGCTACACCTTC. It codes for CASSSNSQGSAGYTF.

Only one count was recorded for this clone. The chain has TRBV29-1 and TRBJ1-2; D is ambiguous. Germline V gene lookup returns CDR1 SQVTM and CDR2 ANQGSEA. The V end was cut by 1 base, the J end by 3 bases, with 3 bases between. The CDR3 is made up of 11 amino acids. The CDR3 here is CSVEGYYGYTF. The CDR3 bases are TGCAGCGTTGAAGGCTACTATGGCTACACCTTC. Full variable domain (remainder filled in from reference TRBV29-1 and TRBJ1-2): SAVISQKPSRDICQRGTSLTIQCQVDSQVTMMFWYRQQPGQSLTLIATANQGSEATYESGFVIDKFPISRPNLTFSTLTVSNMSPEDSSIYLCSVEGYYGYTFGSGTRLTVV.

The J gene is TRBJ2-2, the V gene TRBV19; tentatively, D is TRBD1 or TRBD2 (5 bases each). V was pared by 8 bases and J by 7 bases, with 26 bases between. The CDR3 runs to 17 residues. The germline V gene encodes CDR1 LNHDA and CDR2 SQIVND (reference sequence). The CDR3 region is CASGKGTGSRLGGELFF. As DNA, the CDR3 is TGTGCCAGTGGAAAGGGGACCGGGTCAAGATTGGGCGGGGAGCTGTTTTTT. Full variable domain (remainder filled in from reference TRBV19 and TRBJ2-2): DGGITQSPKYLFRKEGQNVTLSCEQNLNHDAMYWYRQDPGQGLRLIYYSQIVNDFQKGDIAEGYSVSREKKESFPLTVTSAQKNPTAFYLCASGKGTGSRLGGELFFGEGSRLTVL.

The CDR3 loop is CASSDGYQPQHF. Here the CDR3 DNA reads TGCGCCAGCTCCGATGGGTACCAGCCCCAGCATTTT. The genes are TRBV10-1 and TRBJ1-5; no reliable D call. CDR1 and CDR2 (germline): WNHNN, SYGVQD (reference sequence). This CDR3 contains 12 residues. The V and J ends lost 8 bases and 7 bases respectively, with 12 bases between them.

The rearrangement joins TRBV5-6 to TRBJ1-6, with no clear D. Trimming took off 4 bases at V and 0 bases at J, with 11 bases between the two ends. This CDR3 is built from 16 residues. Germline-derived CDR1 and CDR2 are SGHDT and YYEEEE. CDR3 region: CASSEDWSSYNSPLHF. CDR3 DNA: TGTGCCAGCAGCGAGGACTGGAGCTCCTATAATTCACCCCTCCACTTT.